These 23 T cell receptor beta chains came from one sample sequenced in a study of PD-1 blockade in classical Hodgkin lymphoma. Assay used: immunoSEQ multiplex PCR; TCRdb lists only in-frame clones, some missing. Of under 20,000 clones listed, 70% to 85% were seen once; the top ten hold more than 35%. Time point indicated: cycle 4 day 1 (C4D1), after five to seven weeks of nivolumab. In every patient, relapse followed autologous stem cell transplantation, while exposure to brentuximab vedotin differed. Sequences were derived from peripheral blood mononuclear cells (PBMCs), sampled before the fourth cycle of nivolumab. The receptors originated from a human donor with classical Hodgkin lymphoma.

V gene TRBV30 combines with J gene TRBJ1-2; D perhaps matches TRBD1 (5 bases). CDR3 size: 17 residues. With 1 base removed from V and 8 bases from J, the gap between germline ends came to 26 bases. The germline gives CDR1 GTSNPN, CDR2 SVGIG (reference sequence). The CDR3, as DNA: TGTGCCTGGAGTGGATCGCCCATTGGGGCCATCGCGGGGGGCTACACCTTC. Its protein product is CAWSGSPIGAIAGGYTF.

This clone appeared once. The chain joins TRBV30 to TRBJ2-1; D unresolved. This CDR3 comprises 11 residues. CDR1 and CDR2 from the germline V gene are GTSNPN and SVGIG (reference sequence). The V end was cut by 3 bases, the J end by 7 bases, with 7 bases between. CDR3 DNA sequence: TGTGCCTGGAGCTTACATAATGAGCAGTTCTTC. It codes for CAWSLHNEQFF. The complete variable domain, with remaining parts taken from reference TRBV30 and TRBJ2-1, reads SQTIHQWPATLVQPVGSPLSLECTVEGTSNPNLYWYRQAAGRGLQLLFYSVGIGQISSEVPQNLSASRPQDRQFILSSKKLLLSDSGFYLCAWSLHNEQFFGPGTRLTVL.

The genes are TRBV2 and TRBJ2-5; a possible D gene is TRBD1 (6 bases). V dropped 4 bases and J dropped 5 bases, with 11 bases sitting between them. This CDR3 is built from 13 residues. The V gene's germline CDR1 is SNHLY and CDR2 FYNNEI. The CDR3 DNA reads TGTGCCAGCAGTGCGGGCAGGGGTGAGACCCAGTACTTC. Amino acid sequence: CASSAGRGETQYF. Using reference TRBV2 and TRBJ2-5 for the parts outside the CDR3, the full variable domain is EPEVTQTPSHQVTQMGQEVILRCVPISNHLYFYWYRQILGQKVEFLVSFYNNEISEKSEIFDDQFSVERPDGSNFTLKIRSTKLEDSAMYFCASSAGRGETQYFGPGTRLLVL.

The chain recombines TRBV10-3 with TRBJ1-1; D not resolved. V lost 7 bases to trimming and J lost 1 base, with 10 bases between them. The CDR3 length is 13 residues. Germline CDR1 and CDR2: ENHRY and SYGVKD. The CDR3 DNA follows: TGTGCCATCATGGGCCAGCCGAACACTGAAGCTTTCTTT. Translation gives CAIMGQPNTEAFF.

This chain links TRBV7-8 with TRBJ2-7, with D possibly matching TRBD1 (6 bases). The germline V gene encodes CDR1 SGHVS and CDR2 FQNEAQ. V lost 2 bases and J lost 2, with 22 bases in between. The CDR3 is 18 residues long. The CDR3 sequence: CASSLSGPGVGNPYEQYF. The CDR3 bases are TGTGCCAGCAGCTTAAGCGGCCCAGGGGTTGGAAACCCCTACGAGCAGTACTTC.

The V and J genes are TRBV19 and TRBJ1-3, with a tentative D call TRBD1 (6 bases). Germline V gene data show CDR1 as LNHDA and CDR2 as SQIVND (reference sequence). V shed 2 bases and J shed 4 bases, with 12 bases lying between them. CDR3 length equals 15 residues. The CDR3 loop is CASSITGSRGNTIYF. CDR3 in DNA: TGTGCCAGTAGTATAACAGGGTCGCGGGGAAACACCATATATTTT.

The V and J genes are TRBV2 and TRBJ2-6, with D hard to call. The CDR3 covers 14 residues. Germline-derived CDR1 and CDR2 are SNHLY and FYNNEI. Deletions cut 7 bases from V and 0 bases from J, with 7 bases between. CDR3 amino acids: CASTGSSGANVLTF. CDR3 in DNA: TGTGCCAGCACCGGAAGCTCTGGGGCCAACGTCCTGACTTTC.

The chain uses TRBV7-3 and TRBJ2-2, with 9 nucleotides matching TRBD1. The CDR3 consists of 15 residues. From germline, CDR1 is SGHTA and CDR2 FQGTGA. V lost 6 bases, J lost 8 bases, and 10 bases stayed unmatched. CDR3 residues: CASRLPGQGTGELFF. In DNA form, the CDR3 reads TGTGCCAGCAGACTACCGGGACAGGGAACGGGGGAGCTGTTTTTT.

The chain recombines TRBV29-1 with TRBJ2-7; D gene uncertain. The CDR3 has 11 residues. CDR1 SQVTM and CDR2 ANQGSEA come from the germline V gene. The V gene lost 7 bases and the J gene lost 3 bases, with 10 bases spanning the gap. In DNA form, the CDR3 reads TGCAGCGCAAGTACTTACTACGAGCAGTACTTC. Amino acids: CSASTYYEQYF.

The chain has TRBV7-7 and TRBJ2-5; D ambiguous. The CDR3 contains 13 residues. CDR1 is SSHAT, CDR2 FNYEAQ, per germline (reference sequence). V gave up 5 bases and J gave up 3 bases, with 10 bases separating them. CDR3 sequence: CASSASRKETQYF. CDR3 bases: TGTGCCAGCAGCGCCAGCCGAAAAGAGACCCAGTACTTC.

The chain carries TRBV6-1 and TRBJ2-5, with TRBD1 matching over 7 bases. Trimming cost V 2 bases and J 5 bases; bases outside gene matches: 5. This CDR3 spans 14 amino acids. Looked up from germline, CDR1 is MNHNS and CDR2 is SASEGT. CDR3 nucleotide sequence: TGTGCCAGCAGTGAAACAGGGGCCAGGGAGACCCAGTACTTC. Protein sequence: CASSETGARETQYF.

The rearrangement joins TRBV18 to TRBJ1-2; D unclear. This CDR3 contains 13 residues. Germline V gene data show CDR1 as KGHSH and CDR2 as LQKENI. Trimming took 3 bases from V and 3 from J, leaving 8 bases between them. The CDR3 reads CASSPSRDYGYTF. The DNA for the CDR3 is TGTGCCAGCTCACCCTCAAGGGACTATGGCTACACCTTC.

The chain carries TRBV6-1 and TRBJ1-3; D not certain. The CDR3 has 15 amino acids. Germline CDR1 MNHNS, CDR2 SASEGT. V lost 2 bases, J lost 0 bases, and 8 bases lay in between. CDR3 nucleotide sequence: TGTGCCAGCAGTGAAATTAGAATCTCTGGAAACACCATATATTTT. Amino acids: CASSEIRISGNTIYF.

CDR3 sequence reads: CASGLSRDNEQFF. The DNA for the CDR3 is TGTGCTAGTGGTTTGAGCAGGGATAATGAGCAGTTCTTC. The V call is TRBV12-5, the J call TRBJ2-1, with D possibly being TRBD1 (5 bases). Trimming removed 2 bases at V and 7 bases at J, with 9 bases between. Germline CDR1 and CDR2: LGHNT and FRNRAP. The CDR3 sequence is 13 residues long.

This clone was seen a single time. The CDR3 coding sequence is TGCAGCGGGCGAAGCTCCTATAATTCACCCCTCCACTTT. Residues: CSGRSSYNSPLHF. The chain couples TRBV29-1 to TRBJ1-6; D remains ambiguous. Per germline, CDR1 SQVTM and CDR2 ANQGSEA. The CDR3 spans 13 residues. Trimming removed 7 bases from V and 0 bases from J, with 7 bases in between.

CDR3 nucleotide sequence: TGTGCCAGTAGTGAGGGGCTGGGAACTGAAGCTTTCTTT. Protein product: CASSEGLGTEAFF. The chain joins TRBV19 to TRBJ1-1, with D maybe TRBD1 (5 bases). Germline-derived CDR1 and CDR2 are LNHDA and SQIVND (reference sequence). V was pared by 5 bases and J by 5 bases, with 12 bases between. The CDR3 length is 13 residues.

In its sample, this clone was seen once. This chain connects TRBV4-2 to TRBJ2-7, with a possible D match to TRBD2 (6 bases). CDR3 size: 15 residues. The V gene lost 4 bases and the J gene lost 5 bases, with 18 bases spanning the gap. Germline values: CDR1 LGHNA, CDR2 YNFKEQ. CDR3 sequence: CASSRSRVPGDEQYF. For the CDR3, the DNA is TGTGCCAGCAGCCGATCCAGGGTACCGGGAGACGAGCAGTACTTC.

This chain's CDR3 is CASDGIIGYEQYF. DNA for the CDR3: TGTGCCAGCGACGGGATTATTGGGTACGAGCAGTACTTC. The chain combines TRBV2 with TRBJ2-7; a possible D gene is TRBD2 (5 bases). There are 13 residues in the CDR3. Germline V gives CDR1 SNHLY, CDR2 FYNNEI. Trimming removed 8 bases from V and 4 bases from J, with 15 bases in between.

V usage is TRBV6-1 and J usage is TRBJ2-7, with TRBD1 matching 9 bases. Germline assignment: CDR1 MNHNS and CDR2 SASEGT. CDR3 length equals 13 residues. J gave up 6 bases and V 11 bases, and 11 bases lay outside the gene matches. The CDR3 here is CAARDRALPEQYF. The CDR3 nucleotides read TGTGCCGCGCGGGACAGGGCCCTTCCCGAGCAGTACTTC.

The rearrangement joins TRBV15 to TRBJ2-1; maybe TRBD2 (5 bases). The germline V gene has CDR1 LNHNV and CDR2 YYDKDF (reference sequence). Trimming pared 0 bases from V and 8 bases from J, leaving 11 bases between. The CDR3 runs to 14 residues. CDR3 protein: CATSRELDPDEQFF. The CDR3 DNA is TGTGCCACCAGCAGAGAACTAGATCCCGATGAGCAGTTCTTC.

The rearrangement uses TRBV15 and TRBJ1-1; no clear D gene. CDR1 LNHNV and CDR2 YYDKDF come from the germline V gene (reference sequence). The CDR3 loop spans 14 amino acids. V gave up 1 base and J gave up 2 bases, with 8 bases separating them. As DNA, the CDR3 is TGTGCCACCAGCAGAGGTCACCTTAACACTGAAGCTTTCTTT. It encodes CATSRGHLNTEAFF.

The chain is built from TRBV7-9 and TRBJ2-2, with 15 positions matching TRBD2. V shed 4 bases, J shed 6 bases, and the junction held 6 bases outside the gene matches. Germline V gives CDR1 SEHNR, CDR2 FQNEAQ (reference sequence). This CDR3 has 17 amino acids. The CDR3 is CASSSGLAGGVAGELFF. The CDR3 DNA is TGTGCCAGCAGCTCGGGACTAGCGGGAGGTGTGGCCGGGGAGCTGTTTTTT.

The gene calls are TRBV6-6 and TRBJ2-1; possibly TRBD1 for D (5 bases). CDR1 and CDR2 (germline): MNHNY, SVGAGI (reference sequence). The CDR3 is 16 residues long. The V end was cut by 2 bases, the J end by 0 bases, with 11 bases between. The CDR3 DNA reads TGTGCCAGCAGTTACGGGGCTGGCGGCTCCTACAATGAGCAGTTCTTC. This codes for CASSYGAGGSYNEQFF.